The 6 T cell receptor beta chains below come from one sample, sequenced in a study of CD8+ T cells in alopecia areata. Following RNA extraction, reverse transcription yielded cDNA that acted as the sequencing template. Libraries were prepared by immunoSEQ multiplex PCR; TCRdb keeps only in-frame clonotypes and omits some of them. Found here are some 110,000 clones, under 40% of them singletons; the top ten hold roughly 3.2%. Sequenced material: CD4+ T cells sorted from blood. The receptor source for this set is a human donor with alopecia areata.

V usage is TRBV5-1 and J usage is TRBJ2-3; D unclear. Per the germline V gene, CDR1 is SGHRS and CDR2 is YFSETQ. This CDR3 contains 14 residues. Trimming shortened V by 3 bases and J by 5 bases, and 13 bases separated the two germline ends. CDR3 DNA: TGCGCCAGCAGCTCCGGGTCGTTTGGAGATACGCAGTATTTT. As protein: CASSSGSFGDTQYF.

This chain joins TRBV5-1 and TRBJ1-1; D remains ambiguous. Between the trimmed V and J ends, which lost 0 bases and 1 base, there was a span of 7 bases. The germline V gene encodes CDR1 SGHRS and CDR2 YFSETQ. This CDR3 spans 14 amino acids. The CDR3 sequence is CASSLGGPNTEAFF. Written as DNA, the CDR3 is TGCGCCAGCAGCTTGGGAGGCCCGAACACTGAAGCTTTCTTT.

This chain uses TRBV6-6 with TRBJ2-7; TRBD1 matches 8 bases. The germline V gene has CDR1 MNHNY and CDR2 SVGAGI (reference sequence). The CDR3 length is 13 residues. Trimming removed 7 bases from V and 2 bases from J; junction bases left unmatched: 4. CDR3 sequence: CASTRQGTYEQYF. The CDR3 DNA reads TGTGCCAGCACCCGACAGGGGACCTACGAGCAGTACTTC.

This clone was detected only a few times. One end of the junction is discordant with germline, which a read error may explain. This chain connects TRBV28 to TRBJ1-2; D is unresolved. CDR1 and CDR2 (germline): MDHEN, SYDVKM. This CDR3 is 15 amino acids long. The DNA for the CDR3 is TGTGCCAGCAGTTTTCGCCCCGCGGGGAACTACGGCTACACCTTC. Translation gives CASSFRPAGNYGYTF.

The CDR3 reads CASSPRGLRGYTF. The CDR3 DNA sequence: TGTGCCAGCAGTCCTAGGGGGCTTCGGGGCTACACCTTC. This chain uses TRBV9 with TRBJ1-2, with 7 bases that match TRBD1. V gave up 5 bases and J gave up 8 bases; unmatched junction bases: 9. Germline V gives CDR1 SGDLS, CDR2 YYNGEE. The CDR3 has 13 amino acids.

The gene calls are TRBV18 and TRBJ1-3; the D is unclear. Germline V CDR1 and CDR2: KGHSH, LQKENI. The CDR3 sequence is 16 residues long. V was pared by 4 bases and J by 0 bases, with 13 bases between. CDR3 nucleotide sequence: TGTGCCAGCTCACTCCCAACCAGCCTCTCTGGAAACACCATATATTTT. Translating it yields CASSLPTSLSGNTIYF.